A single sample gave rise to the 29 T cell receptor beta chains below, sequenced in a study of T cell responses to AZD1222 COVID-19 vaccine listed by TCRdb under 2021. The sample's time point, from its label and the paper: baseline before first vaccination. This specimen's treatment or condition label, per the study, means: meningococcal conjugate vaccine given as trial control. Library generation was performed with the immunoSEQ multiplex PCR assay. TCRdb carries this immuneACCESS record with in-frame sequences only. Its versions omit some clonotypes, under half of them owing to an unresolved V gene in the studies checked, with the rest unexplained. This sample gives 55,000 to 60,000 clones in total; approximately 85% of them show up just once. The ten largest clones add up to roughly a fifth of the sample. The sample was peripheral blood, taken on day 0 of MenACWY control vaccination. The receptor source for this set is an adult in good health.

V is TRBV18 and J is TRBJ1-1; 7 bases line up with TRBD1. Germline CDR1 and CDR2: KGHSH and LQKENI. The CDR3 totals 15 residues. The J segment lost 4 bases and the V segment lost 1 base, leaving 6 bases of the junction unmatched. The CDR3 region has the DNA TGTGCCAGCTCACCACGCGTTCCAGGGGGCACTGAAGCTTTCTTT. It yields the protein CASSPRVPGGTEAFF.

The CDR3 region is CASSLLGGELFF. Written as DNA, the CDR3 is TGTGCCAGCAGCTTGTTAGGCGGGGAGCTGTTTTTT. This chain joins TRBV7-9 and TRBJ2-2, with D unclear. This CDR3 has 12 residues. Germline V gene lookup returns CDR1 SEHNR and CDR2 FQNEAQ (reference sequence). Trimming stripped 3 bases from V and 7 bases from J, with 6 bases between.

This clone appeared once. This chain joins TRBV2 and TRBJ2-1, with 8 positions matching TRBD2. V trimming: 6 bases; J trimming: 8 bases; junction bases outside the gene matches: 12. There are 15 residues in the CDR3. Germline CDR1 and CDR2: SNHLY and FYNNEI. This CDR3 reads CASSSTGGTRDEQFF. The CDR3 coding sequence is TGTGCCAGCAGCTCGACCGGGGGGACTAGAGATGAGCAGTTCTTC. Looking up the rest from reference TRBV2 and TRBJ2-1 gives the full variable domain: EPEVTQTPSHQVTQMGQEVILRCVPISNHLYFYWYRQILGQKVEFLVSFYNNEISEKSEIFDDQFSVERPDGSNFTLKIRSTKLEDSAMYFCASSSTGGTRDEQFFGPGTRLTVL.

This clone was seen more than once but under ten times. DNA of the CDR3: TGCGCCAGCAGCTTGGTAGGACAGAATAATTCACCCCTCCACTTT. Translated: CASSLVGQNNSPLHF. This chain joins TRBV5-1 and TRBJ1-6; tentatively, D is TRBD1 (6 bases). The V gene lost 0 bases and the J gene lost 5 bases, with 9 bases spanning the gap. Germline assignment: CDR1 SGHRS and CDR2 YFSETQ. This CDR3 has 15 residues.

V is TRBV7-9 and J is TRBJ2-3, with D perhaps matching TRBD1 or TRBD2 (5 bases each). Trimming stripped 1 base from V and 2 bases from J, with 7 bases between. Germline values: CDR1 SEHNR, CDR2 FQNEAQ (reference sequence). CDR3 length: 14 residues. The CDR3 here is CASSLGGNTDTQYF. CDR3 DNA: TGTGCCAGCAGCTTAGGGGGGAACACAGATACGCAGTATTTT.

This chain uses TRBV28 with TRBJ1-1; the match to TRBD1 covers 8 bases. V lost 7 bases to trimming and J lost 4 bases; unmatched junction nucleotides: 5. This CDR3 is 13 amino acids long. The germline CDR1 and CDR2 sequences are MDHEN and SYDVKM. The CDR3 region has the DNA TGTGCCAGCATCCCAGGGGGCGGCACTGAAGCTTTCTTT. This codes for CASIPGGGTEAFF.

J is TRBJ1-1 and V is TRBV29-1, with 7 bases matching TRBD1. The CDR3 covers 17 residues. Germline CDR1 and CDR2: SQVTM and ANQGSEA. J lost 0 bases, V lost 6 bases, and 16 bases had no gene match. The DNA for the CDR3 is TGCAGCGTCGATAGACAGGGCGTTGGGCTTATGAACACTGAAGCTTTCTTT. Amino acid sequence: CSVDRQGVGLMNTEAFF.

The rearrangement uses TRBV7-9 and TRBJ1-1, with D maybe TRBD1 (5 bases). The CDR3 extends over 15 amino acids. The V end lost 5 bases, the J end lost 1 base, and 14 bases lay between the germline ends. The V gene's germline CDR1 is SEHNR and CDR2 FQNEAQ (reference sequence). CDR3 amino acids: CASSALGRENTEAFF. The CDR3 coding sequence is TGTGCCAGCAGCGCTCTGGGGCGGGAGAACACTGAAGCTTTCTTT. Looking up the rest from reference TRBV7-9 and TRBJ1-1 gives the full variable domain: DTGVSQNPRHKITKRGQNVTFRCDPISEHNRLYWYRQTLGQGPEFLTYFQNEAQLEKSRLLSDRFSAERPKGSFSTLEIQRTEQGDSAMYLCASSALGRENTEAFFGQGTRLTVV.

The genes are TRBV2 and TRBJ2-1; 10 bases match TRBD2. Looked up from germline, CDR1 is SNHLY and CDR2 is FYNNEI. The CDR3 is 17 residues long. With 1 base clipped from V and 9 bases from J, the junction kept 12 bases outside the gene matches. The CDR3 bases are TGTGCCAGCAGTGAAGGCAGCGGGAGGGCCGGGGGCACTGAGCAGTTCTTC. Encoded protein: CASSEGSGRAGGTEQFF.

This CDR3 is CASSIRDRDSYGYTF. The CDR3 DNA reads as TGTGCCAGCAGCATACGGGACAGGGACAGCTATGGCTACACCTTC. This sequence joins TRBV9 and TRBJ1-2; 9 bases map to TRBD1. Trimming at V came to 4 bases and at J to 4 bases, leaving 8 bases not matched to a gene. This CDR3 has 15 amino acids. Germline-derived CDR1 and CDR2 are SGDLS and YYNGEE.

The J gene is TRBJ1-2, the V gene TRBV30, with D possibly matching TRBD1 (5 bases). V was clipped by 4 bases and J by 4 bases, with 10 bases between them. The CDR3 has 12 residues. Germline CDR1 and CDR2: GTSNPN and SVGIG (reference sequence). The CDR3 sequence is CAWTGNTYGYTF. Here the CDR3 DNA reads TGTGCCTGGACAGGGAATACCTATGGCTACACCTTC. Combining the CDR3 with reference TRBV30 and TRBJ1-2 gives the whole variable domain SQTIHQWPATLVQPVGSPLSLECTVEGTSNPNLYWYRQAAGRGLQLLFYSVGIGQISSEVPQNLSASRPQDRQFILSSKKLLLSDSGFYLCAWTGNTYGYTFGSGTRLTVV.

V usage is TRBV28 and J usage is TRBJ1-2, with 9 bases lining up with TRBD1. CDR1 and CDR2 from the germline V gene are MDHEN and SYDVKM. The CDR3 is 14 amino acids. The trim removed 1 base at V and 7 bases at J, leaving 4 bases unmatched. CDR3 coding DNA: TGTGCCAGCAGTTTATTGGGACAGGGACTTGGCTACACCTTC. Protein: CASSLLGQGLGYTF.

This clone has ten or more counts. The CDR3 coding sequence is TGTGCCAGCAGCTTGCATCCGGGACTAGCGGGCGATACGCAGTATTTT. It specifies CASSLHPGLAGDTQYF. The rearrangement joins TRBV11-2 to TRBJ2-3, with 12 bases lining up with TRBD2. CDR1 and CDR2 (germline): SGHAT, FQNNGV. With V trimmed by 3 bases and J by 6 bases, 7 bases remained unmatched. The CDR3 is 16 amino acids. Full variable domain (missing parts from reference TRBV11-2 and TRBJ2-3): EAGVAQSPRYKIIEKRQSVAFWCNPISGHATLYWYQQILGQGPKLLIQFQNNGVVDDSQLPKDRFSAERLKGVDSTLKIQPAKLEDSAVYLCASSLHPGLAGDTQYFGPGTRLTVL.

This clone was recorded once. The chain carries TRBV3-1 (or the pseudogene TRBV3-2) and TRBJ1-3, with TRBD1 matching 10 bases. CDR1 LGHDT and CDR2 YNNKEL come from the germline V gene (reference sequence). The CDR3 consists of 17 residues. Trimming removed 0 bases from V and 3 bases from J; junction bases left unmatched: 5. CDR3 DNA sequence: TGTGCCAGCAGCCAAGAATGGACAGGGGGATTTGGAAACACCATATATTTT. Protein product: CASSQEWTGGFGNTIYF.

The chain carries TRBV10-2 and TRBJ1-2; D not resolved. Germline assignment: CDR1 WSHSY and CDR2 SAAADI. V gave up 2 bases and J gave up 0 bases, with 4 bases separating them. This CDR3 has 13 residues. The CDR3 loop is CASSETANYGYTF. CDR3 nucleotide sequence: TGCGCCAGCAGTGAGACAGCTAACTATGGCTACACCTTC.

This rearrangement joins TRBV19 to TRBJ1-5; no definite D call. This CDR3 comprises 12 residues. Germline assignment: CDR1 LNHDA and CDR2 SQIVND (reference sequence). V was clipped by 3 bases and J by 7 bases, with 7 bases between them. The CDR3 loop reads CASSIGKQPQHF. CDR3 bases: TGTGCCAGTAGTATCGGGAAACAGCCCCAGCATTTT.

This chain connects TRBV5-4 to TRBJ2-1, with TRBD1 matching 9 bases. CDR3 length: 14 residues. J was trimmed by 9 bases and V by 6 bases; bases with no gene match: 10. Germline CDR1 and CDR2: SGHNT and YYREEE (reference sequence). CDR3 region: CASTPRTGAIEQFF. The CDR3 coding sequence is TGTGCCAGCACCCCGAGGACAGGGGCGATTGAGCAGTTCTTC.

The rearrangement joins TRBV3-1 (or the pseudogene TRBV3-2) to TRBJ2-5, with 9 bases aligning to TRBD1. The CDR3 is 15 residues long. Germline V lookup: CDR1 LGHDT, CDR2 YNNKEL (reference sequence). Trimming removed 1 base from V and 0 bases from J; junction bases left unmatched: 0. DNA of the CDR3: TGTGCCAGCAGCCAAGGGACAGGGGACCAAGAGACCCAGTACTTC. This sequence encodes CASSQGTGDQETQYF.

The genes are TRBV11-2 and TRBJ2-7; TRBD1 matches 8 bases. The length of the CDR3 is 14 residues. CDR1 is SGHAT and CDR2 is FQNNGV in the germline V gene. With 0 bases clipped from V and 3 bases from J, the junction kept 1 base outside the gene matches. The CDR3 here is CASSLEQGVYEQYF. DNA for the CDR3: TGTGCCAGCAGCTTAGAACAGGGGGTCTACGAGCAGTACTTC.

The chain uses TRBV27 and TRBJ1-1; D unclear. CDR1 and CDR2 (germline): MNHEY, SMNVEV (reference sequence). The CDR3 has 13 amino acids. V lost 3 bases and J 6 bases, leaving 11 bases between the germline ends. The CDR3 spells CASSFNSAAEAFF. In nucleotides, the CDR3 is TGTGCCAGCAGTTTTAACAGCGCGGCTGAAGCTTTCTTT.

J is TRBJ1-2 and V is TRBV27; D unclear. The V end was cut by 1 base, the J end by 6 bases, with 12 bases between. CDR1 and CDR2 from the germline V gene are MNHEY and SMNVEV (reference sequence). This CDR3 contains 14 residues. The chain's CDR3 is CASSLYTPEDGYTF. The CDR3, as DNA: TGTGCCAGCAGTTTATACACCCCAGAAGATGGCTACACCTTC.

The chain couples TRBV5-1 to TRBJ2-5; possible D gene TRBD1, 8 bases. Trimming removed 3 bases at V and 4 bases at J, with 22 bases between. Germline CDR1 SGHRS, CDR2 YFSETQ. CDR3 length: 17 residues. CDR3 in amino acids: CASSYGQGGFLGETQYF. The CDR3 DNA reads as TGCGCCAGCAGCTACGGACAGGGAGGGTTTCTGGGAGAGACCCAGTACTTC.

The chain has TRBV5-6 and TRBJ1-3; 8 nucleotides align to TRBD1. With 2 bases clipped from V and 3 bases from J, the junction kept 4 bases outside the gene matches. From germline, CDR1 is SGHDT and CDR2 YYEEEE. The CDR3 is 15 amino acids. CDR3 protein: CASSFQGAYGNTIYF. The CDR3 bases are TGTGCCAGCAGCTTTCAGGGGGCGTATGGAAACACCATATATTTT.

The chain joins TRBV10-3 to TRBJ2-2; 7 nucleotides align to TRBD2. Unmatched junction bases numbered 2, after V lost 0 bases and J lost 1 base. The CDR3 has 16 residues. Germline V gene lookup returns CDR1 ENHRY and CDR2 SYGVKD. CDR3 sequence reads: CAISESSGGNTGELFF. The CDR3 DNA reads TGTGCCATCAGTGAGTCATCGGGAGGGAACACCGGGGAGCTGTTTTTT.

The rearrangement uses TRBV11-2 and TRBJ2-7; D is ambiguous. Germline CDR1 SGHAT, CDR2 FQNNGV. This CDR3 contains 15 residues. Trimming cost V 2 bases and J 1 base, with 12 bases left between them. The CDR3: CASSLSRVGSYEQYF. The CDR3 bases are TGTGCCAGCAGCTTATCTAGGGTAGGATCCTACGAGCAGTACTTC.

J is TRBJ1-5 and V is TRBV9; possible D gene TRBD1, 5 bases. From germline, CDR1 is SGDLS and CDR2 YYNGEE. The CDR3 spans 14 residues. V gave up 0 bases and J gave up 6 bases, with 10 bases separating them. Here the CDR3 reads CASSVVGRVQPQHF. CDR3 DNA sequence: TGTGCCAGCAGCGTAGTCGGCAGGGTTCAGCCCCAGCATTTT.

The rearrangement uses TRBV28 and TRBJ2-2; 7 bases match TRBD2. The V segment lost 6 bases and the J segment 4 bases; nucleotides outside the gene matches: 14. CDR1 MDHEN and CDR2 SYDVKM come from the germline V gene. The CDR3 has 17 residues. CDR3 coding DNA: TGTGCCAGCAGCCCTATCCGGCGGAGCGGGACCACCGGGGAGCTGTTTTTT. This codes for CASSPIRRSGTTGELFF.

The V call is TRBV29-1, the J call TRBJ1-2, with 7 bases lining up with TRBD1. CDR1 and CDR2 from the germline V gene are SQVTM and ANQGSEA. Trimming took 0 bases from V and 4 from J; bases not matched to a gene: 2. The CDR3 is 13 residues long. The chain's CDR3 is CSVEDTGAYGYTF. As DNA, the CDR3 is TGCAGCGTTGAAGATACAGGGGCCTATGGCTACACCTTC.

The rearrangement links TRBV25-1 to TRBJ2-5; D unclear. Germline lookup yields CDR1 MGHDK and CDR2 SYGVNS. V dropped 2 bases and J dropped 5 bases, with 9 bases sitting between them. The CDR3 has 13 amino acids. The CDR3 sequence is CASSEIGSETQYF. Written as DNA, the CDR3 is TGTGCCAGCAGTGAAATAGGGTCGGAGACCCAGTACTTC.